This T cell receptor (beta chain) was captured in a study of metastatic and nonmetastatic thyroid tumors. Study overall: Across blood and tumor or nodule tissue, repertoires from malignant and benign thyroid patients were compared with one another.

Patients were all untreated before their thyroid surgery. The table lists this clone with many counts. The CDR3 runs to 15 residues. CDR1 MRHNA and CDR2 SNTAGT come from the germline V gene. V was trimmed by 6 bases and J by 0 bases, leaving 13 bases between them. Per the study methods: The study built a papillary thyroid cancer distant-metastasis classifier from CDR3 differences across clinicopathological groups. TCRdb reanalyzed the PCR reads with MiXCR. The V and J calls and clone size are TCRdb's, not the authors'. The sample has about 41,000 clones, roughly 24% seen once. The V and J genes are TRBV6-4 and TRBJ2-3; TRBD2 might be the D (6 bases). Sequenced input: tumor tissue. The clonotype was recovered from a female donor with papillary thyroid cancer or a benign thyroid nodule (not recorded which). Some clones in this sample may be carry-over from other donors' samples. For the CDR3, the DNA is TGTGCCAGCAGGGCCCGGGACTCTAGCACAGATACGCAGTATTTT. Translating it yields CASRARDSSTDTQYF.